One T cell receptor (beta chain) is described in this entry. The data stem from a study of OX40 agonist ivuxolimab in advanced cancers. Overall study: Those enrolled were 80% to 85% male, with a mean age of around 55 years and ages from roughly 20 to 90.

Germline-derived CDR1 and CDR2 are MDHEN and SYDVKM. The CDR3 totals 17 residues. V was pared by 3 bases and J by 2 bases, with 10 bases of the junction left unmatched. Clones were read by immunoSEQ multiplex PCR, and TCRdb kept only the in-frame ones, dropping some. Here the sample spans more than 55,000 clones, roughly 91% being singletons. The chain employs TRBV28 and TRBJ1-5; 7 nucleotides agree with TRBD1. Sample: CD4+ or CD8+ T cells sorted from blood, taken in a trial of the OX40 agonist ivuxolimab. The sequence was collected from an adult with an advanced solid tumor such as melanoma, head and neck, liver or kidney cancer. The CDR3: CASSFRRQGGGNQPQHF. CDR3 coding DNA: TGTGCCAGCAGTTTTCGGAGACAGGGTGGAGGCAATCAGCCCCAGCATTTT. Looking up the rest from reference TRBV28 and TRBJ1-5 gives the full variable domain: DVKVTQSSRYLVKRTGEKVFLECVQDMDHENMFWYRQDPGLGLRLIYFSYDVKMKEKGDIPEGYSVSREKKERFSLILESASTNQTSMYLCASSFRRQGGGNQPQHFGDGTRLSIL.